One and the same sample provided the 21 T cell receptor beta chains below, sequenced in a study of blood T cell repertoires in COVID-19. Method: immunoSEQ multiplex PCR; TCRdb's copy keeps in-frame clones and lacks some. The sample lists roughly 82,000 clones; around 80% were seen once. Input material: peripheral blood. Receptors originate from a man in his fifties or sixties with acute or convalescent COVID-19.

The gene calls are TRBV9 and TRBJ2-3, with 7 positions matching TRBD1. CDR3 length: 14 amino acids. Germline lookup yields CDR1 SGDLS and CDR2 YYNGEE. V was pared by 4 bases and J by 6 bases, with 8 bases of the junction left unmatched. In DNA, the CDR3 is TGTGCCAGCAGCATGATCGGACAGGACGATACGCAGTATTTT. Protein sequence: CASSMIGQDDTQYF.

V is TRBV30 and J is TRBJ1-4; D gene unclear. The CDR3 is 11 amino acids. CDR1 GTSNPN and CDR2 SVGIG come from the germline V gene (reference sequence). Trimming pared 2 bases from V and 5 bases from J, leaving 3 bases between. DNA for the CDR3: TGTGCCTGGAGTCCAAATGAAAAACTGTTTTTT. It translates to CAWSPNEKLFF.

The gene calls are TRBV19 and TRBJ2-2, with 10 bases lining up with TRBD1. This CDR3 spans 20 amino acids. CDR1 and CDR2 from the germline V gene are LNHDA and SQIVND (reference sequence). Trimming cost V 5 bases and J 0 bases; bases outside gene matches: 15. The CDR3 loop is CASSPGMRQGARSNTGELFF. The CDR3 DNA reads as TGTGCCAGTAGTCCTGGGATGAGACAGGGGGCGCGATCGAACACCGGGGAGCTGTTTTTT. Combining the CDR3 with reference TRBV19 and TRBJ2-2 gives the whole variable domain DGGITQSPKYLFRKEGQNVTLSCEQNLNHDAMYWYRQDPGQGLRLIYYSQIVNDFQKGDIAEGYSVSREKKESFPLTVTSAQKNPTAFYLCASSPGMRQGARSNTGELFFGEGSRLTVL.

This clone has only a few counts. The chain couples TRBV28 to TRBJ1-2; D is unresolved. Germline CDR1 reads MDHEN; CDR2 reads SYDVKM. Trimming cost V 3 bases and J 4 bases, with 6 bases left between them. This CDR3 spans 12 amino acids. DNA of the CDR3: TGTGCCAGCAGTTTTAAAGCCTATGGCTACACCTTC. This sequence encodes CASSFKAYGYTF.

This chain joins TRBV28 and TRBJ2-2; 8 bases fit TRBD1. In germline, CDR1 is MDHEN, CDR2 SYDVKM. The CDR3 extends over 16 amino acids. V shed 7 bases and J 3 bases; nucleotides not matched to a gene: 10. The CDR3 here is CASTRPGQVDTGELFF. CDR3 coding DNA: TGTGCCAGCACCCGCCCGGGACAGGTCGACACCGGGGAGCTGTTTTTT.

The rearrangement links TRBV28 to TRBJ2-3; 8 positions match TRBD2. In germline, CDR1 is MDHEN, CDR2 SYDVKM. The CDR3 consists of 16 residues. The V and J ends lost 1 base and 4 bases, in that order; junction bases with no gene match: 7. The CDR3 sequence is CASSLSAGGWADTQYF. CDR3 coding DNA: TGTGCCAGCAGTTTATCTGCGGGAGGTTGGGCAGATACGCAGTATTTT.

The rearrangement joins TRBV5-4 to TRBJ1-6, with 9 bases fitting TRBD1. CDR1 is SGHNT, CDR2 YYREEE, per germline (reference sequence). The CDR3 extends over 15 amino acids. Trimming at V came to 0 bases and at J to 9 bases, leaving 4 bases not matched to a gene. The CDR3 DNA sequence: TGTGCCAGCAGCTTGGGGACAGGGGAGAGTTCACCCCTCCACTTT. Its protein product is CASSLGTGESSPLHF.

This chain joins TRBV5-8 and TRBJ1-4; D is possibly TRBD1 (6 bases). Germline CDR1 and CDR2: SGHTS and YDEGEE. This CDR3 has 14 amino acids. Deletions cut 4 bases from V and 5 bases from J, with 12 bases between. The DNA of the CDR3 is TGTGCCAGCAGCCCAGGGGTGGGGAATGAAAAACTGTTTTTT. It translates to CASSPGVGNEKLFF.

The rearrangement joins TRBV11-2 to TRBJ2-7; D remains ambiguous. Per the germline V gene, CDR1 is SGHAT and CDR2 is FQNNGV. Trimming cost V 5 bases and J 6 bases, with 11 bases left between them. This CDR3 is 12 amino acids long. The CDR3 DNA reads TGTGCCAGCAGCCAGGTGGTTAGCGAGCAGTACTTC. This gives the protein CASSQVVSEQYF.

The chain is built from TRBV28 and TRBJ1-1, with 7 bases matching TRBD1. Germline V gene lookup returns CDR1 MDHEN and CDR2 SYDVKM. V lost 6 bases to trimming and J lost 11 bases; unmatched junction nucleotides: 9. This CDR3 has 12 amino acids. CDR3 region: CASSRRQGTAFF. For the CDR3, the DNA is TGTGCCAGCAGCCGGAGACAGGGAACCGCTTTCTTT.

The CDR3 loop is CASSSSGATEAFF. The CDR3 nucleotides read TGTGCCAGCAGCTCATCAGGGGCCACTGAAGCTTTCTTT. The V gene is TRBV5-4, the J gene TRBJ1-1, with a possible D match to TRBD1 (6 bases). Germline V lookup: CDR1 SGHNT, CDR2 YYREEE (reference sequence). V was trimmed by 3 bases and J by 4 bases, leaving 10 bases between them. There are 13 residues in the CDR3.

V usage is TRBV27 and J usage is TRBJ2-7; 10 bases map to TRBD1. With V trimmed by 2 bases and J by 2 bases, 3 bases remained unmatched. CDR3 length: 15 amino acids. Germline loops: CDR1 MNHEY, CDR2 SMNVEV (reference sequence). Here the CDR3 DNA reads TGTGCCAGCAGTTTAAAAGGACAGGGGGCCTACGAGCAGTACTTC. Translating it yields CASSLKGQGAYEQYF.

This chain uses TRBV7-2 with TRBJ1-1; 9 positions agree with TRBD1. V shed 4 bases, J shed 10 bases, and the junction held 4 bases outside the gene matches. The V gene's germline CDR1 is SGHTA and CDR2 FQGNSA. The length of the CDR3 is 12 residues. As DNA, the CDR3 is TGTGCCAGCAGCTGGGACAGGGTCTCAGCTTTCTTT. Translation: CASSWDRVSAFF.

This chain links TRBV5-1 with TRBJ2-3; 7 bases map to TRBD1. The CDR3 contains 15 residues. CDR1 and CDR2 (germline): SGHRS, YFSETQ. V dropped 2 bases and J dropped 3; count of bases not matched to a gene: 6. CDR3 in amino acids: CASSLQGSWTDTQYF. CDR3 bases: TGCGCCAGCAGCTTACAGGGGTCGTGGACAGATACGCAGTATTTT.

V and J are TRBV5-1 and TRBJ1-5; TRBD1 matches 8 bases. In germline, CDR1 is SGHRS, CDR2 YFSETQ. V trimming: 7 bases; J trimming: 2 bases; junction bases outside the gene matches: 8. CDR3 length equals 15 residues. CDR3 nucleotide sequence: TGCGCCAGCTCTGCGACAGGGGTGCGCAATCAGCCCCAGCATTTT. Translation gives CASSATGVRNQPQHF.

The CDR3 coding sequence is TGTGCCAGCAGTAAAGGGAGACCCACGGGCACCATATATTTT. This gives the protein CASSKGRPTGTIYF. This sequence joins TRBV13 and TRBJ1-3; unclear D gene. There are 14 residues in the CDR3. V lost 6 bases to trimming and J lost 9 bases, with 18 bases between them. Per the germline V gene, CDR1 is PRHDT and CDR2 is FYEKMQ (reference sequence).

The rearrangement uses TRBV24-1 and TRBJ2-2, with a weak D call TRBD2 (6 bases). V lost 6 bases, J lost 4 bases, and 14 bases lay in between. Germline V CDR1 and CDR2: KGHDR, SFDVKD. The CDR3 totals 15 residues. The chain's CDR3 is CATSLGTLPTGELFF. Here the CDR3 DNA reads TGTGCCACCAGTCTGGGGACTCTACCCACCGGGGAGCTGTTTTTT.

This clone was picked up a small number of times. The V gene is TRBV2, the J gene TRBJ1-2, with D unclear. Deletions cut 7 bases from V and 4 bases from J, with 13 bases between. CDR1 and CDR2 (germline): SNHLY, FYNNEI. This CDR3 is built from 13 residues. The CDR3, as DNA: TGTGCCAGCACGTTTAATCCCCTCTATGGCTACACCTTC. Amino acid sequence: CASTFNPLYGYTF. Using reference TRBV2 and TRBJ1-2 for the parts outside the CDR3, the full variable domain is EPEVTQTPSHQVTQMGQEVILRCVPISNHLYFYWYRQILGQKVEFLVSFYNNEISEKSEIFDDQFSVERPDGSNFTLKIRSTKLEDSAMYFCASTFNPLYGYTFGSGTRLTVV.

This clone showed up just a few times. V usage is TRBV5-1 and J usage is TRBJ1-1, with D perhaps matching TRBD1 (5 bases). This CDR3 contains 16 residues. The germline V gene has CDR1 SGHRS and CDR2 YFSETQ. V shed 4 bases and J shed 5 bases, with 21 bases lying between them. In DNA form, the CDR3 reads TGCGCCAGCAGCGACTCTTCCCTAGGGGCGGGGACTGAAGCTTTCTTT. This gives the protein CASSDSSLGAGTEAFF.

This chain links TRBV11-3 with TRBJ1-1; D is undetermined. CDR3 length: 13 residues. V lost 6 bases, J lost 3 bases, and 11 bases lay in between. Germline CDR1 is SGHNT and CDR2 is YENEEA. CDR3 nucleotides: TGTGCCAGCAGGGGAGGAAGGGACACTGAAGCTTTCTTT. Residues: CASRGGRDTEAFF.

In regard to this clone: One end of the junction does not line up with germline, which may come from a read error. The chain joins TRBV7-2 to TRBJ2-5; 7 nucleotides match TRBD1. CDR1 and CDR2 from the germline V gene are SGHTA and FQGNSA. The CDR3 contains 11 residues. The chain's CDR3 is CASSSTGIADF. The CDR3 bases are TGTGCCAGCAGCTCGACAGGGATTGCTGACTTC.